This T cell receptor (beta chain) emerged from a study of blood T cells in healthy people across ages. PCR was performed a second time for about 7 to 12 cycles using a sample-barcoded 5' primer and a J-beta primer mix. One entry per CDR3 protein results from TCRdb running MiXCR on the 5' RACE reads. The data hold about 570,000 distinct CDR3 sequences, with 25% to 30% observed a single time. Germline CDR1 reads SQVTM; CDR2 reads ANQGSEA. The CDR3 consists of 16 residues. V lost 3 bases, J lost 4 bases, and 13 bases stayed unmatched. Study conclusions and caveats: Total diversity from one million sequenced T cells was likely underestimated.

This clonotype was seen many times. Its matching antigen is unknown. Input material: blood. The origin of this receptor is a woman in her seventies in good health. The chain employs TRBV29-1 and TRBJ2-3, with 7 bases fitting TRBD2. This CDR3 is CSVDSERGRRADTQYF. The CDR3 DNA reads TGCAGCGTTGACTCGGAGCGGGGAAGACGGGCAGATACGCAGTATTTT.